A single sample is the source of the 6 T cell receptor beta chains below, sequenced in a study of CD8 T cell repertoires and HIV-1 epitope variants. TCRdb keeps only in-frame clones here, not all; method: immunoSEQ multiplex PCR. The sample holds about 95,000 clones, roughly four fifths seen once. Sequenced material: uncultured baseline CD8+ T cells from peripheral blood mononuclear cells (PBMCs). All receptors come from a male donor with HIV.

The V and J genes are TRBV10-3 and TRBJ2-5, with 11 bases fitting TRBD2. The CDR3 loop spans 20 amino acids. The junction had 15 bases not matched to a gene; V was cut back by 3 bases and J by 0 bases. Germline assignment: CDR1 ENHRY and CDR2 SYGVKD. This CDR3 reads CAISDRNRLAGTTNQETQYF. As DNA, the CDR3 is TGTGCCATCAGTGACCGGAACCGACTAGCGGGAACTACAAACCAAGAGACCCAGTACTTC.

V and J are TRBV9 and TRBJ2-1, with D possibly TRBD2 on 5 matching bases. V shed 1 base and J shed 7 bases, with 18 bases lying between them. Looked up from germline, CDR1 is SGDLS and CDR2 is YYNGEE. This CDR3 spans 16 amino acids. The CDR3 loop reads CASSVRVGGSPNEQFF. CDR3 nucleotide sequence: TGTGCCAGCAGCGTACGGGTAGGCGGGTCTCCGAATGAGCAGTTCTTC.

This chain uses TRBV6-5 with TRBJ1-3; the D is unclear. CDR1 is MNHEY, CDR2 SVGAGI, per germline. The CDR3 contains 16 residues. The ends were cut back, 2 bases at V and 0 bases at J, with 11 bases in the middle. This CDR3 reads CASSYSRPSSGNTIYF. Written as DNA, the CDR3 is TGTGCCAGCAGTTACAGTAGGCCGAGCTCTGGAAACACCATATATTTT.

The rearrangement links TRBV28 to TRBJ1-2; no clear D. The CDR3 is made up of 15 amino acids. V lost 5 bases and J 2 bases, leaving 15 bases between the germline ends. The V gene's germline CDR1 is MDHEN and CDR2 SYDVKM. CDR3 residues: CASSEGIRGNYGYTF. The CDR3, as DNA: TGTGCCAGCAGTGAGGGTATACGAGGGAACTATGGCTACACCTTC.

Here the CDR3 reads CASSQGQPMNTEAFF. CDR3 DNA sequence: TGCGCCAGCAGCCAGGGACAGCCCATGAACACTGAAGCTTTCTTT. V usage is TRBV5-1 and J usage is TRBJ1-1; TRBD1 matches 7 bases. Germline CDR1 and CDR2: SGHRS and YFSETQ. V lost 4 bases and J lost 0; bases outside the gene matches: 6. The CDR3 is 15 residues long.

The chain recombines TRBV29-1 with TRBJ2-2; 13 bases line up with TRBD2. CDR3 length equals 16 residues. The trim removed 7 bases at V and 1 base at J, leaving 6 bases unmatched. CDR1 and CDR2 from the germline V gene are SQVTM and ANQGSEA. The CDR3 here is CSGLRLAGGNTGELFF. DNA for the CDR3: TGCAGCGGACTTCGACTAGCGGGAGGGAACACCGGGGAGCTGTTTTTT.